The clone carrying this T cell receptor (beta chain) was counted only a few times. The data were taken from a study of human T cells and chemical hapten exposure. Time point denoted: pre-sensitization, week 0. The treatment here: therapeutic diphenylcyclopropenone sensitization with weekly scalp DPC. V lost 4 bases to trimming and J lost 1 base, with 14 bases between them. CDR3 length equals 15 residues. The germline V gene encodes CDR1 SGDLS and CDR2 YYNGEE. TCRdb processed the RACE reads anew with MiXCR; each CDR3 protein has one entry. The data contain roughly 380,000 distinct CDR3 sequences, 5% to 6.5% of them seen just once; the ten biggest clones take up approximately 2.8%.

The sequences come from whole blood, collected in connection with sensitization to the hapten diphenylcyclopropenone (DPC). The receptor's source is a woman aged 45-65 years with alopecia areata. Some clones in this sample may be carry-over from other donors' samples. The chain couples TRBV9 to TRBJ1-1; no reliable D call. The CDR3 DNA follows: TGTGCCAGCAGCTCCGGAGGGCGGCAGAACACTGAAGCTTTCTTT. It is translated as CASSSGGRQNTEAFF.